Below are 7 T cell receptor beta chains sequenced from a single sample in a study of shared clonotypes between healthy human individuals. Profiled with immunoSEQ multiplex PCR; TCRdb holds only in-frame clones, not every one. This sample carries more than 400,000 clones, around 96% of them seen once, and the ten largest clones take about 0.054%. Sequencing was carried out using naive CD4+ T cells sorted from blood. This sample's subset: CD45RA+ positively selected. Receptors were obtained from a woman between 25 and 40 years old in good health.

CDR3: CASTLDRGADEQFF. CDR3 bases: TGTGCCAGCACATTGGACAGGGGAGCCGATGAGCAGTTCTTC. The chain employs TRBV2 and TRBJ2-1, with TRBD1 matching over 9 bases. CDR1 and CDR2 (germline): SNHLY, FYNNEI. The CDR3 is made up of 14 amino acids. Trimming took 7 bases from V and 8 from J; bases not matched to a gene: 9.

The rearrangement joins TRBV18 to TRBJ1-1; D is unresolved. The CDR3 is 12 amino acids. Trimming cost V 3 bases and J 7 bases, with 9 bases left between them. Germline assignment: CDR1 KGHSH and CDR2 LQKENI. CDR3: CASSPSTNEAFF. For the CDR3, the DNA is TGTGCCAGCTCACCTTCTACAAATGAAGCTTTCTTT.

The gene calls are TRBV28 and TRBJ2-1; 8 nucleotides align to TRBD2. The V gene's germline CDR1 is MDHEN and CDR2 SYDVKM. Germline trimming cut 6 bases from V and 10 bases from J; bases unmatched to any gene: 11. The CDR3 spans 14 residues. The CDR3 reads CASRSTSGSVEQFF. CDR3 sequence (DNA): TGTGCCAGCAGGTCAACTAGCGGATCGGTGGAGCAGTTCTTC.

The chain combines TRBV5-1 with TRBJ1-1; D is unclear. The V end was cut by 3 bases, the J end by 4 bases, with 16 bases between. This CDR3 comprises 15 residues. Germline CDR1 is SGHRS and CDR2 is YFSETQ. Written as DNA, the CDR3 is TGCGCCAGCAGCTCCTGGGTGGGGAGGAGCACTGAAGCTTTCTTT. Its translation is CASSSWVGRSTEAFF.

The rearrangement uses TRBV4-2 and TRBJ2-7, with 8 bases that match TRBD2. After removal of 3 bases from V and 0 bases from J, the junction contained 10 bases not matched to a gene. The germline gives CDR1 LGHNA, CDR2 YNFKEQ. The CDR3 covers 17 residues. The CDR3 loop reads CASSQAGLAKSSYEQYF. The CDR3 coding sequence is TGTGCCAGCAGCCAGGCTGGACTAGCCAAAAGCTCCTACGAGCAGTACTTC.

This rearrangement joins TRBV28 to TRBJ1-4, with 7 bases that match TRBD1. The trim removed 3 bases at V and 3 bases at J, leaving 7 bases unmatched. Germline lookup yields CDR1 MDHEN and CDR2 SYDVKM. The CDR3 covers 16 residues. CDR3 DNA: TGTGCCAGCAGTTTCCGACAGGGTACTCCTAATGAAAAACTGTTTTTT. Translating it yields CASSFRQGTPNEKLFF. The full variable domain, completed using reference TRBV28 and TRBJ1-4, is DVKVTQSSRYLVKRTGEKVFLECVQDMDHENMFWYRQDPGLGLRLIYFSYDVKMKEKGDIPEGYSVSREKKERFSLILESASTNQTSMYLCASSFRQGTPNEKLFFGSGTQLSVL.

The chain is built from TRBV10-1 and TRBJ2-1, with 13 bases aligning to TRBD2. This CDR3 contains 15 residues. Germline assignment: CDR1 WNHNN and CDR2 SYGVQD (reference sequence). Losses at the gene ends were 5 bases for V and 5 bases for J; bases not matched to a gene: 3. This chain's CDR3 is CASSSGLAGDNEQFF. CDR3 DNA sequence: TGCGCCAGCAGTAGCGGACTAGCGGGGGACAATGAGCAGTTCTTC.